This TCR beta chain was obtained from a study of blood T cell repertoires in COVID-19. Background on the study: The United States, Italy and Spain provided the acute and convalescent COVID-19 samples. The analysed material was cDNA or gDNA that came from T cells, B-cell-depleted T cells, or PBMCs.

V lost 7 bases and J 6 bases, leaving 16 bases between the germline ends. The CDR3 runs to 13 residues. As processed by the authors: The assay estimated nucleated cells by amplifying reference gene primers. Repertoires were generated with immunoSEQ multiplex PCR, while TCRdb's copy carries only in-frame clones and drops some. V, J and clone size are those of that table, while D and trimming were read from the DNA. The sample has about 320,000 clones; approximately 89% are singletons. The rearrangement joins TRBV12-3 or TRBV12-4 to TRBJ2-7; possible D gene TRBD1, 6 bases. The sample consisted of peripheral blood. The receptor comes from a woman younger than 45 with COVID-19, enrolled during active disease. The CDR3 loop is CASTIMTGSEQYF. The CDR3 nucleotides read TGTGCCAGCACCATTATGACAGGCAGCGAGCAGTACTTC.